This is a list of T cell receptor beta chains from one sample in a study of CD8 T cells in ankylosing spondylitis. TCRdb re-called the 5' RACE reads through MiXCR, storing one row per CDR3 protein. The sample lists around 280,000 distinct CDR3 sequences; around 18% were seen once. Sequencing was carried out using blood, either unsorted or a sorted T cell fraction (not recorded which). Receptor source: a male donor with ankylosing spondylitis or in good health (not recorded which). The CDR3 runs from the conserved cysteine through the conserved F or W. A D gene is named only where the DNA matches it firmly. Not all rows give a size; the values are once, few, many and, for expanded clones, a class.

TGTGCCAGCAGCCCCCCGGGCTCTGGGGCCAACGTCCTGACTTTC,CASSPPGSGANVLTF,many,TRBV5-6,-,TRBJ2-6
TGTGCCAGCAGTTTACGGGAGGAGATCGGGGAGCTGTTTTTT,CASSLREEIGELFF,few,TRBV12-3/TRBV12-4,TRBD2,TRBJ2-2
TGTGCCAGCAGCCCTGAGGATACGCAGTATTTT,CASSPEDTQYF,many,TRBV12-3/TRBV12-4,-,TRBJ2-3
TGTGCCAGCAGGGAAACAGGGCCCGGGGGCTACACCTTC,CASRETGPGGYTF,-,TRBV2,-,TRBJ1-2
TGTGCCAGCAGCTTGGGGGCTAGCGGGAGGGCGACAGATACGCAGTATTTT,CASSLGASGRATDTQYF,few,TRBV5-5,TRBD2,TRBJ2-3
TGTGCCAGCAGTGGTGGGGAATCCACCGGGGAGCTGTTTTTT,CASSGGESTGELFF,few,TRBV2,-,TRBJ2-2
TGCGCCAGCAGCGCCGCGGGGCCCGAGCAGTTCTTC,CASSAAGPEQFF,few,TRBV5-1,-,TRBJ2-1
TGTGCCAGCAGCCAAGCTGATACTCCTGGAAACACCATATATTTT,CASSQADTPGNTIYF,few,TRBV14,-,TRBJ1-3
TGTGCCAGCAGCCTCGGAGCGGGGGGGCTGGAGACCCAGTACTTC,CASSLGAGGLETQYF,-,TRBV9,TRBD2,TRBJ2-5
TGCGCCAGCAGCTTGGAAATGGCACATTCACCCCTCCACTTT,CASSLEMAHSPLHF,-,TRBV5-1,-,TRBJ1-6
TGTGCCAGCAGTTACTCGGGGTGGGAGACCCAGTACTTC,CASSYSGWETQYF,-,TRBV6-5,-,TRBJ2-5
TGCAGTGCTAGAGAGGGGGGTATGGGGGGACAGCCCCAGCATTTC,CSAREGGMGGQPQHF,-,TRBV20-1,TRBD1,TRBJ1-5
TGTGCCAGCAGCCCAAGGAATTCAGGGCCTAACTATGGCTACACCTTC,CASSPRNSGPNYGYTF,few,TRBV4-2,-,TRBJ1-2
TGTGCCAGCAGTCTGGGGACAGGGGGCCCCTCGAACTACAATGAGCAGTTCTTC,CASSLGTGGPSNYNEQFF,-,TRBV6-1,TRBD1,TRBJ2-1
TGTGCCAGCAGTCCGGGGGGAGGGATGGACATTCAGTACTTC,CASSPGGGMDIQYF,-,TRBV12-3/TRBV12-4,TRBD2,TRBJ2-4
TGCAGCGTTGCTGGATTGGGGGGAGGCACTGAAGCTTTCTTT,CSVAGLGGGTEAFF,few,TRBV29-1,-,TRBJ1-1
TGTGCCAGCAGCTTGGCCACAGCTGGAAACACCATATATTTT,CASSLATAGNTIYF,few,TRBV5-6,-,TRBJ1-3
TGTGCCACCAGTGAACCAGGACTAGCGGGGTCCACAGATACGCAGTATTTT,CATSEPGLAGSTDTQYF,-,TRBV24-1,TRBD2,TRBJ2-3
TGCAGCGTACAGGGTCCCACTGAAGCTTTCTTT,CSVQGPTEAFF,-,TRBV29-1,-,TRBJ1-1
TGTGCCAGCAGCTTTTACGGGGGGGCTGGAACCGGGGAGCTGTTTTTT,CASSFYGGAGTGELFF,-,TRBV5-5,TRBD2,TRBJ2-2
TGTGCCAGCAGCTTAAAGAGACGAACAGCTGAAGCTTTCTTT,CASSLKRRTAEAFF,-,TRBV7-2,-,TRBJ1-1
TGCGCCAGCAGCCGTCTAGGGGTAGGCACAGATACGCAGTATTTT,CASSRLGVGTDTQYF,few,TRBV5-1,-,TRBJ2-3
TGTGCCATCGCCGAGAGGAACACAGATACGCAGTATTTT,CAIAERNTDTQYF,-,TRBV10-3,-,TRBJ2-3
TGTGCCAGCAGTTACGAAGGGCCGGGGCGGGGCACTGAAGCTTTCTTT,CASSYEGPGRGTEAFF,-,TRBV6-5,-,TRBJ1-1
TGCAGTGCTCCAGTAGTCTCCGAGGCCAACGTCCTGACTTTC,CSAPVVSEANVLTF,-,TRBV20-1,-,TRBJ2-6
TGTGCCAGCAGCCCAGGGACAGGGGCCCACCAAGAGACCCAGTACTTC,CASSPGTGAHQETQYF,-,TRBV7-7,TRBD1,TRBJ2-5
TGTGCCAGCAGCCAAGGGAGGGGACAGGGCAATCAGCCCCAGCATTTT,CASSQGRGQGNQPQHF,-,TRBV3-1,TRBD1,TRBJ1-5
TGTGCCAGTAGTACCATCCCCCGAGACACTGAAGCTTTCTTT,CASSTIPRDTEAFF,few,TRBV19,-,TRBJ1-1
TGCAGTGCGGACGAAAATGGAGATACGCAGTATTTT,CSADENGDTQYF,many,TRBV20-1,-,TRBJ2-3
TGCAGTGCTAGCGGACTATTTCCGGATACGCAGTATTTT,CSASGLFPDTQYF,few,TRBV20-1,-,TRBJ2-3
TGCAGTGCTCTTGGGGACCGCGGGGAGACCCAGTACTTC,CSALGDRGETQYF,many,TRBV20-1,-,TRBJ2-5
TGCGCCAGCAGCTTGGAGGGCTTAGCGAGATGGGATACGCAGTATTTT,CASSLEGLARWDTQYF,few,TRBV5-1,-,TRBJ2-3
TGTGCCAGCAGCCGGCGGGACAGTAATCAGCCCCAGCATTTT,CASSRRDSNQPQHF,-,TRBV12-3/TRBV12-4,TRBD1,TRBJ1-5
TGTGCCAGCAGTTTATTAGGAAGTTCGGGGGCCGGGGAGCTGTTTTTT,CASSLLGSSGAGELFF,-,TRBV28,-,TRBJ2-2
TGTGCCAGCAGCCAAGCGCAGGGAAGAGGGAACACTGAAGCTTTCTTT,CASSQAQGRGNTEAFF,-,TRBV3-1,-,TRBJ1-1
TGTGCCAGCAGCTTACCCACAGGAATGGAAGAGACCCAGTACTTC,CASSLPTGMEETQYF,-,TRBV7-9,-,TRBJ2-5
TGTGCCAGCAGTTTTACCCCCGGACAGTTGAGGACCGGGGAGCTGTTTTTT,CASSFTPGQLRTGELFF,many,TRBV12-3/TRBV12-4,-,TRBJ2-2
TGCGCCAGTGCAACCGGGACCCCCGGGCAGACCCAGTACTTC,CASATGTPGQTQYF,many,TRBV5-1,-,TRBJ2-5
TGCGCCAGCAGCCCCCCTCTCTCTGGGGCCAACGTCCTGACTTTC,CASSPPLSGANVLTF,-,TRBV5-1,-,TRBJ2-6
TGTGCCAGCAGTTTAGGTCGGAGCTATGGCTACACCTTC,CASSLGRSYGYTF,-,TRBV27,-,TRBJ1-2
TGCGCCAGCAGCTTCAGGGGGCCTGACAATGAGCAGTTCTTC,CASSFRGPDNEQFF,-,TRBV5-1,TRBD1,TRBJ2-1
TGTGCCAGCAGCCAAGCCGTCTTAACAGATACGCAGTATTTT,CASSQAVLTDTQYF,few,TRBV3-1,-,TRBJ2-3
TGCGCCAGCGGCCCGAACCCACAGGGGTCCCAAGGGTACAATGAGCAGTTCTTC,CASGPNPQGSQGYNEQFF,-,TRBV5-1,TRBD1,TRBJ2-1
TGCAGCGTTGCCTCGGGGGCCACCGGGGAGCTGTTTTTT,CSVASGATGELFF,-,TRBV29-1,-,TRBJ2-2
TGCAGCGTTGTAAAGGGGGCGAGGGATACGCAGTATTTT,CSVVKGARDTQYF,-,TRBV29-1,TRBD1,TRBJ2-3
TGTGCCAGCAGCTTAGTGGCAGGGGAGACCCAGTACTTC,CASSLVAGETQYF,-,TRBV11-2,-,TRBJ2-5
TGTGCCAGCAGTTCCCGGACAGCGGATGAGCAGTTCTTC,CASSSRTADEQFF,few,TRBV6-5,-,TRBJ2-1
TGTGCCAGCAGTTGGACGGGACCCCCCCAAAACATTCAGTACTTC,CASSWTGPPQNIQYF,-,TRBV27,-,TRBJ2-4
TGCAGTGCTGGACCCCCCGGGGGAGAGACCCAGTACTTC,CSAGPPGGETQYF,-,TRBV20-1,-,TRBJ2-5
TGTGCCAGCAGCCAAGATGCATCCAGCGGGGGGGACAATGAGCAGTTCTTC,CASSQDASSGGDNEQFF,-,TRBV4-2,TRBD2,TRBJ2-1
TGCGCCAGCAGCTTGGACGGGAGGATGAACACTGAAGCTTTCTTT,CASSLDGRMNTEAFF,-,TRBV5-1,-,TRBJ1-1
TGTGCCAGCAGTTCCTCCTTAGCGGGACTAAACTGGCGCACCGGGGAGCTGTTTTTT,CASSSSLAGLNWRTGELFF,-,TRBV12-3/TRBV12-4,TRBD2,TRBJ2-2
TGTGCCAGTAGCGACCCTATCCCCAATCAGCCCCAGCATTTT,CASSDPIPNQPQHF,few,TRBV19,-,TRBJ1-5
TGTGCCAGCAGCTTAGATGGCCCGACCCAGTACTTC,CASSLDGPTQYF,-,TRBV7-2,-,TRBJ2-5
TGCAGTGCTGCCTGGAGGGGCACTGAAGCTTTCTTT,CSAAWRGTEAFF,many,TRBV20-1,-,TRBJ1-1